The 22 T cell receptor beta chains reported below all come from one sample, sequenced in a study of identical twins. TCRdb passed the 5' RACE reads through MiXCR, listing each CDR3 protein once. Of some 900,000 distinct CDR3 sequences listed, roughly an eighth were seen once; the top ten hold around 1.5%. Separately, the same data were catalogued under a study of yellow fever vaccine responses in identical twins.

Sequencing used PBMCs. All receptors come from a woman aged 18-35 years in good health.

This clonotype has a count of ten or more. The chain has TRBV6-6 and TRBJ1-1; D not resolved. Germline lookup yields CDR1 MNHNY and CDR2 SVGAGI (reference sequence). The length of the CDR3 is 13 residues. V was cut by 0 bases and J by 0 bases, with 2 bases left in between. The CDR3 sequence is CASSYSLNTEAFF. The DNA for the CDR3 is TGTGCCAGCAGTTACTCGTTGAACACTGAAGCTTTCTTT.

This clonotype was observed a handful of times. The chain uses TRBV11-3 and TRBJ2-1; perhaps TRBD2 as D (5 bases). CDR1 SGHNT and CDR2 YENEEA come from the germline V gene. This CDR3 comprises 15 residues. V was pared by 0 bases and J by 5 bases, with 11 bases between. The CDR3 sequence is CASSLEGRGNNEQFF. Written as DNA, the CDR3 is TGTGCCAGCAGCTTAGAGGGCCGGGGAAACAATGAGCAGTTCTTC.

This clonotype came up a few times. V and J are TRBV6-5 and TRBJ1-2; possibly TRBD1 for D (5 bases). The CDR3 covers 15 residues. Germline loops: CDR1 MNHEY, CDR2 SVGAGI. The V end was cut by 2 bases, the J end by 3 bases, with 13 bases between. CDR3 in amino acids: CASSYGAEDYYGYTF. The CDR3 nucleotides read TGTGCCAGCAGTTACGGGGCAGAAGATTACTATGGCTACACCTTC.

A few counts support this clonotype. The chain joins TRBV20-1 to TRBJ2-7, with D perhaps assigned TRBD1 or TRBD2 (5 bases each). The CDR3 is 14 amino acids. Germline CDR1 is DFQATT and CDR2 is SNEGSKA (reference sequence). Trimming removed 0 bases at V and 0 bases at J, with 9 bases between. CDR3 residues: CSARDRGRSYEQYV. The CDR3 DNA reads TGCAGTGCTAGAGATCGGGGACGCTCCTACGAGCAGTACGTC.

This clonotype occurred many times. The chain recombines TRBV5-1 with TRBJ2-3; 8 bases agree with TRBD2. V was pared by 2 bases and J by 2 bases, with 4 bases of the junction left unmatched. This CDR3 is built from 15 residues. The germline V gene has CDR1 SGHRS and CDR2 YFSETQ. The CDR3 is CASSFGTRFTDTQYF. CDR3 in DNA: TGCGCCAGCAGCTTCGGGACTAGGTTCACAGATACGCAGTATTTT.

This clonotype showed up just a few times. The V and J genes are TRBV6-5 and TRBJ2-7; D is ambiguous. The CDR3 totals 15 residues. Trimming took off 0 bases at V and 2 bases at J, with 11 bases between the two ends. Germline CDR1 reads MNHEY; CDR2 reads SVGAGI. Here the CDR3 DNA reads TGTGCCAGCAGTTACTCGACGGTCAGGCCCTACGAGCAGTACTTC. Its translation: CASSYSTVRPYEQYF.

The rearrangement uses TRBV6-4 and TRBJ2-3, with D perhaps assigned TRBD1 or TRBD2 (5 bases each). Trimming removed 6 bases at V and 0 bases at J, with 10 bases between. Germline-derived CDR1 and CDR2 are MRHNA and SNTAGT. The CDR3 spans 14 residues. CDR3 sequence reads: CASSRDGSTDTQYF. The CDR3 coding sequence is TGTGCCAGCAGCCGGGACGGGAGCACAGATACGCAGTATTTT.

The chain couples TRBV4-1 to TRBJ2-7, with 7 bases lining up with TRBD1. CDR1 MGHRA and CDR2 YSYEKL come from the germline V gene. The CDR3 spans 15 residues. Unmatched junction bases numbered 7, after V lost 5 bases and J lost 0 bases. DNA of the CDR3: TGCGCCAGCAGCACCCGACAGGGCGTCTCCTACGAGCAGTACGTC. Protein sequence: CASSTRQGVSYEQYV.

This chain uses TRBV28 with TRBJ1-1, with 7 bases matching TRBD1. The J segment lost 8 bases and the V segment lost 6 bases, leaving 12 bases of the junction unmatched. The CDR3 has 14 amino acids. The germline V gene has CDR1 MDHEN and CDR2 SYDVKM. The CDR3 loop is CASSLETGNLEAFF. The CDR3 DNA reads TGTGCCAGCAGCCTCGAGACAGGGAACCTAGAAGCTTTCTTT. The full variable domain, rest sourced from reference TRBV28 and TRBJ1-1, is DVKVTQSSRYLVKRTGEKVFLECVQDMDHENMFWYRQDPGLGLRLIYFSYDVKMKEKGDIPEGYSVSREKKERFSLILESASTNQTSMYLCASSLETGNLEAFFGQGTRLTVV.

This clonotype was counted between two and nine times. This chain connects TRBV12-3 or TRBV12-4 to TRBJ2-2, with TRBD2 matching over 11 bases. The length of the CDR3 is 16 residues. The ends lost 7 bases at V and 0 bases at J; junction bases unmatched: 4. The CDR3 DNA follows: TGTGCCAGCACCCTAGCGGGAGGACCGAACACCGGGGAGCTGTTTTTT. Its translation is CASTLAGGPNTGELFF.

This clonotype was seen at least ten times. V is TRBV12-3 or TRBV12-4 and J is TRBJ1-5, with TRBD1 identical over 7 bases. The CDR3 runs to 13 residues. Trimming cost V 6 bases and J 6 bases; bases outside gene matches: 5. The CDR3 sequence is CASSSGGGQPQHF. CDR3 bases: TGTGCCAGCAGCTCAGGGGGAGGTCAGCCCCAGCATTTT.

This clonotype was counted only a few times. This sequence joins TRBV19 and TRBJ2-3; 7 nucleotides line up with TRBD2. The CDR3 contains 16 residues. J lost 1 base, V lost 10 bases, and 14 bases had no gene match. Germline-derived CDR1 and CDR2 are LNHDA and SQIVND (reference sequence). CDR3 in amino acids: CATPEPGRHRTDTQYF. The CDR3 DNA is TGTGCCACCCCCGAACCCGGGAGGCACCGCACAGATACGCAGTATTTT.

The V gene is TRBV20-1, the J gene TRBJ2-7, with 8 bases identical to TRBD2. The CDR3 is 17 residues long. V lost 6 bases, J lost 5 bases, and 21 bases stayed unmatched. Per the germline V gene, CDR1 is DFQATT and CDR2 is SNEGSKA (reference sequence). CDR3 in amino acids: CSARTPGGEGRFDEQYF. CDR3 nucleotide sequence: TGCAGTGCCAGGACACCGGGGGGGGAGGGCCGATTCGACGAGCAGTACTTC.

The chain recombines TRBV19 with TRBJ2-6; D is unclear. Germline CDR1 is LNHDA and CDR2 is SQIVND (reference sequence). The length of the CDR3 is 14 residues. Trimming stripped 6 bases from V and 0 bases from J, with 6 bases between. CDR3 protein: CASRQFSGANVLTF. The CDR3 bases are TGTGCCAGTAGACAGTTCTCTGGGGCCAACGTCCTGACTTTC.

The chain joins TRBV24-1 to TRBJ2-1; 9 bases agree with TRBD1. The length of the CDR3 is 16 residues. Trimming took 1 base from V and 2 from J; bases not matched to a gene: 2. The germline V gene has CDR1 KGHDR and CDR2 SFDVKD. The CDR3 coding sequence is TGTGCCACCAGTGATTTAGACAGGGGGACCTACAATGAGCAGTTCTTC. The encoded protein is CATSDLDRGTYNEQFF.

This chain joins TRBV29-1 and TRBJ1-4; no firm D call. The V gene lost 6 bases and the J gene lost 0 bases, with 11 bases spanning the gap. Looked up from germline, CDR1 is SQVTM and CDR2 is ANQGSEA. The CDR3 runs 14 residues. CDR3 amino acids: CSVRGLATNEKLFF. CDR3 bases: TGCAGCGTCCGAGGTCTGGCAACTAATGAAAAACTGTTTTTT. The whole variable domain, remainder taken from reference TRBV29-1 and TRBJ1-4, is SAVISQKPSRDICQRGTSLTIQCQVDSQVTMMFWYRQQPGQSLTLIATANQGSEATYESGFVIDKFPISRPNLTFSTLTVSNMSPEDSSIYLCSVRGLATNEKLFFGSGTQLSVL.

This sequence joins TRBV28 and TRBJ2-4, with D maybe TRBD2 (6 bases). Germline-derived CDR1 and CDR2 are MDHEN and SYDVKM. V lost 5 bases to trimming and J lost 5 bases, with 16 bases between them. The CDR3 is 15 amino acids. CDR3 in DNA: TGTGCCAGCAGTGTACCATATTTAGCGGAAAACATTCAGTACTTC. The encoded protein is CASSVPYLAENIQYF. Full variable domain (remainder filled in from reference TRBV28 and TRBJ2-4): DVKVTQSSRYLVKRTGEKVFLECVQDMDHENMFWYRQDPGLGLRLIYFSYDVKMKEKGDIPEGYSVSREKKERFSLILESASTNQTSMYLCASSVPYLAENIQYFGAGTRLSVL.

The V call is TRBV5-1, the J call TRBJ1-2, with 9 bases fitting TRBD1. The germline V gene encodes CDR1 SGHRS and CDR2 YFSETQ. The V gene end was trimmed by 7 bases and the J gene end by 2 bases; junction bases not matched to a gene: 3. The CDR3 has 13 amino acids. CDR3: CASGQGRNYGYTF. As DNA, the CDR3 is TGCGCCAGCGGACAGGGGAGGAACTATGGCTACACCTTC.

This clonotype was observed a few times. The chain combines TRBV10-3 with TRBJ1-5, with TRBD1 as a possible D gene (5 bases). The CDR3 contains 13 residues. Per germline, CDR1 ENHRY and CDR2 SYGVKD. V lost 3 bases, J lost 7 bases, and 10 bases lay in between. The CDR3: CAISDRVGQPQHF. Here the CDR3 DNA reads TGTGCCATCAGTGACAGGGTCGGGCAGCCCCAGCATTTT.

This chain uses TRBV11-2 with TRBJ2-2; 10 bases map to TRBD1. The CDR3 is 15 amino acids. Germline V gives CDR1 SGHAT, CDR2 FQNNGV. Trimming at V came to 4 bases and at J to 6 bases, leaving 5 bases not matched to a gene. DNA of the CDR3: TGTGCCAGCAGCTCGGGACAGGGGAGCCCCGGGGAGCTGTTTTTT. Its translation is CASSSGQGSPGELFF.

This clonotype has just a few counts. The genes are TRBV29-1 and TRBJ1-1; D perhaps matches TRBD1 (5 bases). The CDR3 runs to 14 residues. V shed 1 base and J shed 0 bases, with 9 bases lying between them. Germline CDR1 reads SQVTM; CDR2 reads ANQGSEA. CDR3 in amino acids: CSVEVWDLNTEAFF. The CDR3 DNA reads as TGCAGCGTTGAAGTTTGGGACCTGAACACTGAAGCTTTCTTT.

This clonotype was seen a few times. The gene calls are TRBV27 and TRBJ2-7; weak D call: TRBD2 (5 bases). Germline assignment: CDR1 MNHEY and CDR2 SMNVEV (reference sequence). This CDR3 is 13 amino acids long. The V gene lost 7 bases and the J gene lost 4 bases, with 14 bases spanning the gap. The CDR3 spells CASMPASRYEQYF. The CDR3 bases are TGTGCCAGCATGCCAGCTAGCCGGTACGAGCAGTACTTC.